The 2 T cell receptor beta chains reported below all come from one sample, sequenced in a study of T-cell reconstitution after alpha-beta-depleted transplantation in children. As it was prepared, the TCRbeta library received unique molecular identifiers. MiXCR, run by TCRdb on the PCR reads, gives a single entry per CDR3 protein. The table records some 220,000 distinct CDR3 sequences, roughly a tenth of them present only once. The sequencing used PBMCs, collected before TCRalphabeta/CD19-depleted stem cell transplant. Receptors originate from a child under two years old with acute myeloid leukemia, due to receive a stem cell transplant.

At least ten counts were recorded for this clonotype. This chain connects TRBV20-1 to TRBJ2-1, with 10 positions matching TRBD1. The CDR3 spans 12 residues. After removal of 6 bases from V and 7 bases from J, the junction contained 3 bases not matched to a gene. Germline CDR1 and CDR2: DFQATT and SNEGSKA (reference sequence). The CDR3 region is CSADRGRNEQFF. DNA for the CDR3: TGCAGTGCCGACAGGGGGCGAAATGAGCAGTTCTTC.

This clonotype came up many times. The V and J genes are TRBV19 and TRBJ1-2; no firm D call. Germline V gene sequence: CDR1 LNHDA, CDR2 SQIVND (reference sequence). The CDR3 is 13 amino acids. The V and J ends lost 5 bases and 4 bases respectively, with 11 bases between them. CDR3 coding DNA: TGTGCCAGTAGTGTGACGGATAGCTATGGCTACACCTTC. Translating gives CASSVTDSYGYTF.